These 23 T cell receptor beta chains came from one sample sequenced in a study of blood T cell repertoires in COVID-19. Method: immunoSEQ multiplex PCR; TCRdb's copy keeps in-frame clones and lacks some. This table has hundreds of thousands of clones, 86% appearing once. Sequencing was carried out using peripheral blood. Receptors were obtained from a woman aged 25 to 45 with active or convalescent COVID-19.

This chain uses TRBV6-4 with TRBJ2-1; TRBD2 aligns across 12 bases. The CDR3 totals 15 residues. The germline V gene has CDR1 MRHNA and CDR2 SNTAGT. V shed 5 bases and J 4 bases; nucleotides not matched to a gene: 3. Here the CDR3 DNA reads TGTGCCAGCAGTCGGACTAGCGGGATTTACAATGAGCAGTTCTTC. It specifies CASSRTSGIYNEQFF.

This clone was seen ten or more times. The rearrangement links TRBV7-9 to TRBJ2-1, with D possibly matching TRBD1 (5 bases). The CDR3 covers 17 residues. The V and J ends lost 0 bases and 6 bases respectively, with 18 bases between them. Germline CDR1 SEHNR, CDR2 FQNEAQ (reference sequence). The CDR3 DNA reads as TGTGCCAGCAGCTTAGCTAGTGATCGGACAAGGGTCAATGAGCAGTTCTTC. It specifies CASSLASDRTRVNEQFF.

This clone was seen only once. The rearrangement joins TRBV2 to TRBJ1-2, with a weak D call TRBD1 (5 bases). CDR1 is SNHLY and CDR2 is FYNNEI in the germline V gene. V lost 1 base and J 2 bases, leaving 14 bases between the germline ends. The CDR3 sequence is 16 residues long. CDR3 bases: TGTGCCAGCAGTGAAGGGGGGGTCAGTTGGAACTATGGCTACACCTTC. This sequence encodes CASSEGGVSWNYGYTF.

This clone was detected only a few times. The V and J genes are TRBV27 and TRBJ1-6; D is undetermined. V lost 6 bases to trimming and J lost 9 bases, with 18 bases between them. The CDR3 has 15 amino acids. CDR1 is MNHEY, CDR2 SMNVEV, per germline (reference sequence). This CDR3 reads CASSIARTDGSPLHF. The CDR3 DNA reads TGTGCCAGCAGCATCGCCCGTACAGACGGTTCACCCCTCCACTTT.

V usage is TRBV24-1 and J usage is TRBJ2-3, with 12 bases fitting TRBD2. CDR1 KGHDR and CDR2 SFDVKD come from the germline V gene. The J segment lost 0 bases and the V segment lost 7 bases, leaving 4 bases of the junction unmatched. This CDR3 has 16 residues. The CDR3 nucleotides are TGTGCCACCAGCCCTGGGACTAGCGGGAGCACAGATACGCAGTATTTT. Protein sequence: CATSPGTSGSTDTQYF.

The chain has TRBV7-9 and TRBJ1-1; 9 bases are shared with TRBD1. The junction had 6 bases not matched to a gene; V was cut back by 2 bases and J by 2 bases. Germline lookup yields CDR1 SEHNR and CDR2 FQNEAQ (reference sequence). The CDR3 runs to 16 residues. CDR3 DNA: TGTGCCAGCAGCTTAACCTGGACAGGGGAAAACACTGAAGCTTTCTTT. Translation: CASSLTWTGENTEAFF.

The CDR3 DNA follows: TGTGCCAGTTCAAGCCGGGGAGGGAATACGCAGTATTTT. It yields the protein CASSSRGGNTQYF. This sequence joins TRBV6-4 and TRBJ2-3, with 7 positions matching TRBD2. Germline V gene sequence: CDR1 MRHNA, CDR2 SNTAGT. The CDR3 extends over 13 amino acids. J lost 7 bases, V lost 9 bases, and 10 bases had no gene match.

J is TRBJ2-2 and V is TRBV19; 14 bases map to TRBD2. Germline V gene data show CDR1 as LNHDA and CDR2 as SQIVND (reference sequence). This CDR3 spans 20 amino acids. V lost 2 bases, J lost 2 bases, and 10 bases stayed unmatched. In nucleotides, the CDR3 is TGTGCCAGTAGTATACAAAACTTGGGACTAGCGGGGGCCAACACCGGGGAGCTGTTTTTT. This sequence encodes CASSIQNLGLAGANTGELFF. The whole variable domain, filled in from reference TRBV19 and TRBJ2-2, reads DGGITQSPKYLFRKEGQNVTLSCEQNLNHDAMYWYRQDPGQGLRLIYYSQIVNDFQKGDIAEGYSVSREKKESFPLTVTSAQKNPTAFYLCASSIQNLGLAGANTGELFFGEGSRLTVL.

The rearrangement links TRBV2 to TRBJ2-5; perhaps TRBD1 as D (6 bases). Germline-derived CDR1 and CDR2 are SNHLY and FYNNEI. Trimming removed 5 bases from V and 11 bases from J, with 12 bases in between. The CDR3 is 11 amino acids. The CDR3 loop reads CASSSGTKQYF. In nucleotides, the CDR3 is TGTGCCAGCAGTTCGGGGACAAAACAGTACTTC.

This rearrangement joins TRBV3-1 (or the pseudogene TRBV3-2) to TRBJ1-6, with D perhaps TRBD1 (5 bases). The CDR3 length is 15 residues. CDR1 and CDR2 (germline): LGHDT, YNNKEL (reference sequence). V lost 0 bases and J lost 6, with 9 bases in between. CDR3: CASSQEGVRNSPLHF. As DNA, the CDR3 is TGTGCCAGCAGCCAAGAAGGGGTCCGTAATTCACCCCTCCACTTT.

The chain is built from TRBV6-6 and TRBJ2-3; possible D gene TRBD1, 6 bases. The CDR3 loop spans 16 amino acids. Per germline, CDR1 MNHNY and CDR2 SVGAGI (reference sequence). The ends were cut back, 5 bases at V and 0 bases at J, with 15 bases in the middle. This CDR3 is CASSHKGQSSTDTQYF. The DNA of the CDR3 is TGTGCCAGCAGTCACAAAGGACAGAGTAGCACAGATACGCAGTATTTT.

This clone was observed once. The rearrangement joins TRBV2 to TRBJ1-2; 8 nucleotides line up with TRBD1. Trimming removed 4 bases from V and 4 bases from J; junction bases left unmatched: 5. Per the germline V gene, CDR1 is SNHLY and CDR2 is FYNNEI. This CDR3 has 14 amino acids. For the CDR3, the DNA is TGTGCCAGCAGTGGGACAGGGATGGGCTATGGCTACACCTTC. Protein sequence: CASSGTGMGYGYTF.

The chain joins TRBV18 to TRBJ1-3, with TRBD1 as a possible D gene (6 bases). The CDR3 loop spans 15 amino acids. CDR1 is KGHSH, CDR2 LQKENI, per germline. V lost 3 bases to trimming and J lost 0 bases, with 9 bases between them. CDR3 sequence reads: CASSPQGTSGNTIYF. The CDR3 DNA reads TGTGCCAGCTCACCCCAGGGGACCTCTGGAAACACCATATATTTT. Using reference TRBV18 and TRBJ1-3 for the parts outside the CDR3, the full variable domain is NAGVMQNPRHLVRRRGQEARLRCSPMKGHSHVYWYRQLPEEGLKFMVYLQKENIIDESGMPKERFSAEFPKEGPSILRIQQVVRGDSAAYFCASSPQGTSGNTIYFGEGSWLTVV.

The rearrangement joins TRBV2 to TRBJ1-2, with a weak D call TRBD1 (5 bases). The V and J ends lost 4 bases and 4 bases respectively, with 10 bases between them. The CDR3 runs 13 residues. CDR1 and CDR2 from the germline V gene are SNHLY and FYNNEI. The CDR3 bases are TGTGCCAGCAGTGGAGGGGAGGGCTATGGCTACACCTTC. Translated: CASSGGEGYGYTF.

The chain employs TRBV7-2 and TRBJ1-6; maybe TRBD1 (5 bases). This CDR3 comprises 14 residues. Germline V gene lookup returns CDR1 SGHTA and CDR2 FQGNSA. V gave up 1 base and J gave up 10 bases, with 11 bases separating them. The DNA for the CDR3 is TGTGCCAGCAGCTTAGTATTCCAGGGATCACCCCTCCACTTT. The encoded protein is CASSLVFQGSPLHF.

The V call is TRBV30, the J call TRBJ1-2; TRBD1 agrees at 8 bases. The ends lost 8 bases at V and 7 bases at J; junction bases unmatched: 15. The CDR3 has 14 residues. Germline V gene sequence: CDR1 GTSNPN, CDR2 SVGIG (reference sequence). The CDR3 region has the DNA TGTGCCCGCCACTCCGGACAGGGAATGAGTGGCTACACCTTC. Protein product: CARHSGQGMSGYTF.

The V call is TRBV6-5, the J call TRBJ1-1, with D possibly matching TRBD1 (5 bases). V was clipped by 6 bases and J by 7 bases, with 21 bases between them. The CDR3 runs to 15 residues. CDR1 is MNHEY and CDR2 is SVGAGI in the germline V gene. The chain's CDR3 is CASRPEPIGVIEAFF. In DNA form, the CDR3 reads TGTGCCAGCAGACCGGAACCCATAGGGGTGATTGAAGCTTTCTTT.

The chain combines TRBV27 with TRBJ1-5; D call uncertain. Germline CDR1 MNHEY, CDR2 SMNVEV (reference sequence). V lost 4 bases to trimming and J lost 5 bases, with 9 bases between them. The CDR3 length is 13 residues. The CDR3: CASSSRPDQPQHF. The CDR3 DNA reads as TGTGCCAGCAGTTCGCGCCCTGATCAGCCCCAGCATTTT.

The chain recombines TRBV6-6 with TRBJ2-2, with 8 positions matching TRBD2. The CDR3 runs to 16 residues. After removal of 7 bases from V and 8 bases from J, the junction contained 15 bases not matched to a gene. CDR1 and CDR2 (germline): MNHNY, SVGAGI (reference sequence). The CDR3 DNA follows: TGTGCCAGCACGGGTGGGACTAGGGGACCCCGGGGGGAGCTGTTTTTT. Protein sequence: CASTGGTRGPRGELFF.

This chain uses TRBV5-4 with TRBJ1-6; no clear D gene. The CDR3 loop spans 15 amino acids. CDR1 is SGHNT and CDR2 is YYREEE in the germline V gene (reference sequence). Trimming removed 0 bases from V and 10 bases from J, with 14 bases in between. The CDR3, as DNA: TGTGCCAGCAGCTTGGAACTAGGAATTTCATCACCCCTCCACTTT. Translated: CASSLELGISSPLHF. Using reference TRBV5-4 and TRBJ1-6 for the parts outside the CDR3, the full variable domain is ETGVTQSPTHLIKTRGQQVTLRCSSQSGHNTVSWYQQALGQGPQFIFQYYREEENGRGNFPPRFSGLQFPNYSSELNVNALELDDSALYLCASSLELGISSPLHFGNGTRLTVT.

The chain links TRBV4-1 to TRBJ1-1; 8 bases match TRBD1. This CDR3 is 17 amino acids long. V lost 4 bases to trimming and J lost 3 bases; unmatched junction nucleotides: 13. Germline CDR1 reads MGHRA; CDR2 reads YSYEKL. This CDR3 is CASSPGRGQRKDTEAFF. CDR3 nucleotides: TGCGCCAGCAGCCCCGGCAGGGGGCAGAGAAAGGACACTGAAGCTTTCTTT.

The chain recombines TRBV4-1 with TRBJ2-6; D call uncertain. Germline V lookup: CDR1 MGHRA, CDR2 YSYEKL. Trimming stripped 2 bases from V and 0 bases from J, with 11 bases between. This CDR3 is built from 17 residues. CDR3 residues: CASSQSRLRSGANVLTF. The CDR3 nucleotides read TGCGCCAGCAGCCAATCTCGACTCCGCTCTGGGGCCAACGTCCTGACTTTC.

V and J are TRBV6-4 and TRBJ2-1, with 12 bases matching TRBD2. The CDR3 is 16 residues long. V was pared by 0 bases and J by 7 bases, with 4 bases of the junction left unmatched. Germline CDR1 is MRHNA and CDR2 is SNTAGT. The CDR3 loop reads CASSDSASGGANEQFF. CDR3 bases: TGTGCCAGCAGTGACTCGGCTAGCGGGGGGGCAAATGAGCAGTTCTTC.